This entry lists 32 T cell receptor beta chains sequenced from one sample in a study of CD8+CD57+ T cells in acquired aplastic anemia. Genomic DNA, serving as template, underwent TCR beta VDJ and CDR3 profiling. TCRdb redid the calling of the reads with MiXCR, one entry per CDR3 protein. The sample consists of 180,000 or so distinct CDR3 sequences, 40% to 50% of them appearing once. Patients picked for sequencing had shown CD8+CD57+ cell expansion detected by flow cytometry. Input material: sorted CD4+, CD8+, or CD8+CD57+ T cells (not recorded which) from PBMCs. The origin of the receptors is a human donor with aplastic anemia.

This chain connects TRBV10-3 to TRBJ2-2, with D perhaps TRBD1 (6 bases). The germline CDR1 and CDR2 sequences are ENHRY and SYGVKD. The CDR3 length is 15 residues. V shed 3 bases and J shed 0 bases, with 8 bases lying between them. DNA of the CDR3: TGTGCCATCAGTGACAGGGGATCGAACACCGGGGAGCTGTTTTTT. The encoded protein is CAISDRGSNTGELFF.

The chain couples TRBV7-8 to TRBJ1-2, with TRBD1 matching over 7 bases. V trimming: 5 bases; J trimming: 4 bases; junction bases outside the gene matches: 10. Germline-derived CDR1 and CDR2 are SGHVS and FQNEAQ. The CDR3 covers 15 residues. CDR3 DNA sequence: TGTGCCAGCAGCCGTGACAGGGTCGCGACCTATGGCTACACCTTC. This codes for CASSRDRVATYGYTF.

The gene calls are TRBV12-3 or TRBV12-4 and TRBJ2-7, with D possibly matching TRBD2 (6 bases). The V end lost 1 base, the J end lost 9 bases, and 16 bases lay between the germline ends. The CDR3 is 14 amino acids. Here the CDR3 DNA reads TGTGCCAGCAGTTTAGGCGCCCGGGAGTTGGTGCAGTACTTC. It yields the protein CASSLGARELVQYF.

The CDR3 protein is CASSEPGMGPETQYF. In nucleotides, the CDR3 is TGTGCCAGCAGTGAACCGGGGATGGGCCCAGAGACCCAGTACTTC. The chain uses TRBV25-1 and TRBJ2-5; possibly TRBD2 for D (5 bases). The CDR3 length is 15 residues. V lost 2 bases and J 4 bases, leaving 14 bases between the germline ends. The germline V gene has CDR1 MGHDK and CDR2 SYGVNS. The variable domain in full, with the rest retrieved from reference TRBV25-1 and TRBJ2-5, is EADIYQTPRYLVIGTGKKITLECSQTMGHDKMYWYQQDPGMELHLIHYSYGVNSTEKGDLSSESTVSRIRTEHFPLTLESARPSHTSQYLCASSEPGMGPETQYFGPGTRLLVL.

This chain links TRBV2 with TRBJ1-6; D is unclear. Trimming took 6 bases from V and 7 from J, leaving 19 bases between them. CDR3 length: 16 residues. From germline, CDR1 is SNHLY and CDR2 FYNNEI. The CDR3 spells CASRLNIRASNSPLHF. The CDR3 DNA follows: TGTGCCAGCAGACTCAATATCCGGGCCTCAAATTCACCCCTCCACTTT.

CDR3 loop: CSVAGGNGYTF. The CDR3 bases are TGCAGCGTTGCGGGGGGAAATGGCTACACCTTC. The chain is built from TRBV29-1 and TRBJ1-2, with D possibly being TRBD1 (5 bases). Trimming took 4 bases from V and 6 from J, leaving 9 bases between them. Germline V CDR1 and CDR2: SQVTM, ANQGSEA. The CDR3 is made up of 11 amino acids.

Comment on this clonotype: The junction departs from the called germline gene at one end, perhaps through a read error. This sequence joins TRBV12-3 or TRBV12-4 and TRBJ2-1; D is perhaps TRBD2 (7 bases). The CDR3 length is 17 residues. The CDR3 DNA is TGTGCCAGCAGTTTAGATGGGTGGGGGGGCTCCCACAATGAGCAGTTCTTC. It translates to CASSLDGWGGSHNEQFF.

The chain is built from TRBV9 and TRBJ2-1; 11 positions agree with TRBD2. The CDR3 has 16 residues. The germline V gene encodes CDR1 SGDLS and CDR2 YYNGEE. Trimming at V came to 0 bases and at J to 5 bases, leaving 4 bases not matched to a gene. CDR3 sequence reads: CASSVGVAGGNNEQFF. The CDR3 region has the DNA TGTGCCAGCAGCGTAGGGGTAGCGGGGGGGAACAATGAGCAGTTCTTC.

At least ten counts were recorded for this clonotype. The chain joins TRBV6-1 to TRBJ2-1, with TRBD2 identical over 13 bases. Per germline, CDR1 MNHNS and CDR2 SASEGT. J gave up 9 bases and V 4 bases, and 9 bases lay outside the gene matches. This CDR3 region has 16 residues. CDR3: CASSGRGLAGTGEQFF. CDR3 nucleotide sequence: TGTGCCAGCAGTGGGAGGGGACTAGCGGGGACCGGTGAGCAGTTCTTC.

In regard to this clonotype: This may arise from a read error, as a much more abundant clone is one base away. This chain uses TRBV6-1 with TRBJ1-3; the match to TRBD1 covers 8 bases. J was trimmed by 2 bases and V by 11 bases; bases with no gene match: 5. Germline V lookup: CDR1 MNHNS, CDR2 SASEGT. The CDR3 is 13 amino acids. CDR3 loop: CAAATGAGNTIYF. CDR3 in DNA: TGTGCCGCGGCGACAGGGGCTGGAAACACCATATATTTT.

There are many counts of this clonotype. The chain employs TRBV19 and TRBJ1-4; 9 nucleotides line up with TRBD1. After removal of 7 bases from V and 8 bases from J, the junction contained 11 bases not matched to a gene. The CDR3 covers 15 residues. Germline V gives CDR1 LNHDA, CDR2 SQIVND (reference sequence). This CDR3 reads CASTRWTGTGEKLFF. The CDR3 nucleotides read TGTGCCAGTACCCGATGGACCGGGACAGGGGAAAAACTGTTTTTT. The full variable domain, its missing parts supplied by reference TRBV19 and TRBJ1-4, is DGGITQSPKYLFRKEGQNVTLSCEQNLNHDAMYWYRQDPGQGLRLIYYSQIVNDFQKGDIAEGYSVSREKKESFPLTVTSAQKNPTAFYLCASTRWTGTGEKLFFGSGTQLSVL.

CDR3 loop: CASSPAGPNYGYTF. The CDR3 DNA follows: TGTGCCAGTAGTCCCGCAGGGCCGAACTATGGCTACACCTTC. V and J are TRBV19 and TRBJ1-2; TRBD1 is a possible D gene (5 bases). CDR1 is LNHDA and CDR2 is SQIVND in the germline V gene (reference sequence). The CDR3 totals 14 residues. Deletions cut 5 bases from V and 2 bases from J, with 12 bases between.

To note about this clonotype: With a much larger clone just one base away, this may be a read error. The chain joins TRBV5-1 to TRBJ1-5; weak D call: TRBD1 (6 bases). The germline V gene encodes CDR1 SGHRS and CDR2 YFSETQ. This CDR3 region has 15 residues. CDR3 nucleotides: TGCGCCAGCAGCTCGGACAGCGGAAGCATTCAGCCCCAGCATTTT. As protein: CASSSDSGSIQPQHF.

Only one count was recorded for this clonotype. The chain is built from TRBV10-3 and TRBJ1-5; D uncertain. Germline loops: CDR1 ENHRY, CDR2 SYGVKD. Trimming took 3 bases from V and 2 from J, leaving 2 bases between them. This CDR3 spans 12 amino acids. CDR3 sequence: CAISDGNQPQHF. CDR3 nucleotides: TGTGCCATCAGTGATGGCAATCAGCCCCAGCATTTT.

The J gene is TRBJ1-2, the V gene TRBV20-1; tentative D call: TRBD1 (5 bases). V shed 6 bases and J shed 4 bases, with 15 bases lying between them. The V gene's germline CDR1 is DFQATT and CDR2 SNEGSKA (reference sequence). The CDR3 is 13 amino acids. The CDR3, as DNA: TGCAGTGCCAGCAGTGAGGACACCTATGGCTACACCTTC. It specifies CSASSEDTYGYTF.

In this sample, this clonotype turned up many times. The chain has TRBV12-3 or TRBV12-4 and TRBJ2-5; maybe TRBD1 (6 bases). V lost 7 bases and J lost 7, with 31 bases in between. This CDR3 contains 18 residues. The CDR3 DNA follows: TGTGCCAGCACCCAAGTGTTCGGCGAGGGGCGGAGAGGGGGGACCCAGTACTTC. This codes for CASTQVFGEGRRGGTQYF.

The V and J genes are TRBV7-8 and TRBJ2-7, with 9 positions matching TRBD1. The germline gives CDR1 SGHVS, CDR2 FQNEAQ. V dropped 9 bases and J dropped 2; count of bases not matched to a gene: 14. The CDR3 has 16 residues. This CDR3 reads CASARDEGQGPYEQYF. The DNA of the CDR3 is TGTGCCAGTGCTAGAGATGAGGGACAGGGTCCCTACGAGCAGTACTTC.

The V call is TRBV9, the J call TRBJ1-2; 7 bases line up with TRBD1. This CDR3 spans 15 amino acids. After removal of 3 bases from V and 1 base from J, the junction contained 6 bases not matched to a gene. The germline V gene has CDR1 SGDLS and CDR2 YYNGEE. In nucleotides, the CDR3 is TGTGCCAGCAGCGCGTGGGCAGGGGGTAACTATGGCTACACCTTC. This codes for CASSAWAGGNYGYTF.

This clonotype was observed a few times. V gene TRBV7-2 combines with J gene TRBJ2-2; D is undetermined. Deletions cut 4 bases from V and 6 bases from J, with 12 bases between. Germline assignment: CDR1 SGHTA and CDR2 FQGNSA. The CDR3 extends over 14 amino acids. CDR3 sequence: CASSSLPGAGELFF. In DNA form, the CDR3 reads TGTGCCAGCAGCTCACTACCTGGGGCCGGGGAGCTGTTTTTT.

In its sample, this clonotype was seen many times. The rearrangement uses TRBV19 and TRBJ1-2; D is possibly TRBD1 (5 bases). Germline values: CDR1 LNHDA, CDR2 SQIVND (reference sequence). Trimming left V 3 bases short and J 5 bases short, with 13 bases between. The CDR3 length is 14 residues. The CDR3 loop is CASSIQGGSYGYTF. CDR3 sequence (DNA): TGTGCCAGTAGTATTCAGGGAGGGTCATATGGCTACACCTTC.

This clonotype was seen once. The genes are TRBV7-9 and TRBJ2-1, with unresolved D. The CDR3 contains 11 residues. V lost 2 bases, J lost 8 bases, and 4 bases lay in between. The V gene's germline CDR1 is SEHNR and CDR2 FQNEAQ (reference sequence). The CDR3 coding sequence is TGTGCCAGCAGCTTATATGATGAGCAGTTCTTC. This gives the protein CASSLYDEQFF.

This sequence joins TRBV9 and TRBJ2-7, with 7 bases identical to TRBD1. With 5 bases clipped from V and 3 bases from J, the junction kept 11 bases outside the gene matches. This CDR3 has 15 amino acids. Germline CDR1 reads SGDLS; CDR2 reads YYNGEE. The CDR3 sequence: CASSERQGADYEQYF. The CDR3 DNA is TGTGCCAGCAGTGAACGACAGGGAGCGGACTACGAGCAGTACTTC. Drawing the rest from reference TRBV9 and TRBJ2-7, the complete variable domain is DSGVTQTPKHLITATGQRVTLRCSPRSGDLSVYWYQQSLDQGLQFLIQYYNGEERAKGNILERFSAQQFPDLHSELNLSSLELGDSALYFCASSERQGADYEQYFGPGTRLTVT.

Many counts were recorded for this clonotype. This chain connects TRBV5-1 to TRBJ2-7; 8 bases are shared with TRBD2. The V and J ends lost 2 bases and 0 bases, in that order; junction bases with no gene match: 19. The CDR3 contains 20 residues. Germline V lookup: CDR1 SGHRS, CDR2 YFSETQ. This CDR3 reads CASSFSAGRGGTTNSYEQYF. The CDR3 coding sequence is TGCGCCAGCAGCTTTTCCGCCGGACGGGGGGGAACGACCAACTCCTACGAGCAGTACTTC.

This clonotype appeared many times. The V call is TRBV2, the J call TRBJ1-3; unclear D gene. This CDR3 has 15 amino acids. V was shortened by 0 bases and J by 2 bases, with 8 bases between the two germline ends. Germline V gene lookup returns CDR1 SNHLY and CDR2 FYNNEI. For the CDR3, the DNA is TGTGCCAGCAGTGAAGCTTCGGGTCCTGGAAACACCATATATTTT. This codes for CASSEASGPGNTIYF.

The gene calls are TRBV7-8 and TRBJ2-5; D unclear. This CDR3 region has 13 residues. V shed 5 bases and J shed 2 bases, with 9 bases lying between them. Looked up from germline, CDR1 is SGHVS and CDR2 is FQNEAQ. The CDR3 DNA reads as TGTGCCAGCAGCCCAGTGGGGCAAGAGACCCAGTACTTC. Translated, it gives CASSPVGQETQYF.

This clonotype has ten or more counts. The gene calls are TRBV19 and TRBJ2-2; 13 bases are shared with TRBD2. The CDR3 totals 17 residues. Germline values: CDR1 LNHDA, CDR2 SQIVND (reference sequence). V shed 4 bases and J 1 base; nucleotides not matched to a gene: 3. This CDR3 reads CASSRTSGGQNTGELFF. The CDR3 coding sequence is TGTGCCAGTAGTAGGACTAGCGGGGGCCAGAACACCGGGGAGCTGTTTTTT.

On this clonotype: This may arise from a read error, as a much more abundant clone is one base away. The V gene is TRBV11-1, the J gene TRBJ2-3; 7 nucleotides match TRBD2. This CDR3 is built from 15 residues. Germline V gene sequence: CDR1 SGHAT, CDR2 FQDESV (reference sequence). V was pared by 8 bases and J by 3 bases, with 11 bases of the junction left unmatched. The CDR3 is CASGPSEGGTDTQYF. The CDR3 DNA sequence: TGTGCCAGCGGCCCGTCAGAGGGAGGGACAGATACGCAGTATTTT.

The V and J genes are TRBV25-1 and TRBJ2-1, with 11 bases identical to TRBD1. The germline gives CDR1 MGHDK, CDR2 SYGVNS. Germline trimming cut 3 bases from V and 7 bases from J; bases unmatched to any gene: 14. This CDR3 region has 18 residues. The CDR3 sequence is CASSEVAGQGDRGNEQFF. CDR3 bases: TGTGCCAGCAGTGAGGTAGCGGGACAGGGGGACCGTGGTAATGAGCAGTTCTTC.

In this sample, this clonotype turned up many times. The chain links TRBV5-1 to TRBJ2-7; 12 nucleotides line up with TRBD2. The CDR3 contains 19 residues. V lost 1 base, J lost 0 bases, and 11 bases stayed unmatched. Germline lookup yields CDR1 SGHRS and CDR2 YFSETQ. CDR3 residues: CASSLSTTRTSGDSYEQYF. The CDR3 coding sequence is TGCGCCAGCAGCTTGTCAACCACTCGGACTAGCGGGGACTCCTACGAGCAGTACTTC.

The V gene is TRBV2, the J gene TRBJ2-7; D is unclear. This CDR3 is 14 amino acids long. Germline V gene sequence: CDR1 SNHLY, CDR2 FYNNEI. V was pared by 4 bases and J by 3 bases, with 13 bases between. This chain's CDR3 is CASSAIQGDYEQYF. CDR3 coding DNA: TGTGCCAGCAGTGCAATCCAAGGAGACTACGAGCAGTACTTC.

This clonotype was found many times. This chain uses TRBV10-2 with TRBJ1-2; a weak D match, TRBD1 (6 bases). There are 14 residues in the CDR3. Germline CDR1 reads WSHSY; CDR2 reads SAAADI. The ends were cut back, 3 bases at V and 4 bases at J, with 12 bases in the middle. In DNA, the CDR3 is TGCGCCAGCAGTGATACAGGGTCGTTCTATGGCTACACCTTC. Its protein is CASSDTGSFYGYTF.

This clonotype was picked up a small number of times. CDR3 in DNA: TGTGCCAGCAGTTTACTAAACGAGGGAGAGACCCAGTACTTC. It codes for CASSLLNEGETQYF. V usage is TRBV28 and J usage is TRBJ2-5; possibly TRBD2 for D (5 bases). Between the trimmed V and J ends, which lost 2 bases and 4 bases, there was a span of 11 bases. Germline V CDR1 and CDR2: MDHEN, SYDVKM. The CDR3 is made up of 14 amino acids.